Below, 21 T cell receptor beta chains from the same sample are listed, as sequenced in a study of a mutant IDH1 vaccine in newly diagnosed glioma. The sample's time point: week 5, during vaccination. In every dose of vaccine, 300 ug of mutant IDH1 20-mer peptide was given alongside topical imiquimod. The table came from immunoSEQ multiplex PCR; TCRdb's copy has only in-frame clones and leaves some out. The sample contains about 38,000 clones, around 82% of which appear only once. Their recognized antigens are unknown. The sample consisted of PBMCs, taken from a glioma patient whose treatment included an IDH1 peptide vaccine. All receptors derive from a man aged 35 to 55 with glioma.

This clone was counted once. The sample carries other DNA sequences with the same CDR3. This rearrangement joins TRBV30 to TRBJ1-5; no definite D call. Per germline, CDR1 GTSNPN and CDR2 SVGIG (reference sequence). There are 13 residues in the CDR3. Trimming cost V 0 bases and J 2 bases, with 5 bases left between them. This CDR3 reads CAWSVQGNQPQHF. The CDR3 DNA reads as TGTGCCTGGAGTGTCCAGGGCAATCAGCCCCAGCATTTT. The full variable domain, in which reference TRBV30 and TRBJ1-5 provide the parts outside the CDR3, is SQTIHQWPATLVQPVGSPLSLECTVEGTSNPNLYWYRQAAGRGLQLLFYSVGIGQISSEVPQNLSASRPQDRQFILSSKKLLLSDSGFYLCAWSVQGNQPQHFGDGTRLSIL.

In this sample, this clone turned up a few times. The chain uses TRBV9 and TRBJ2-7; D unresolved. This CDR3 comprises 12 residues. Germline V CDR1 and CDR2: SGDLS, YYNGEE. V dropped 3 bases and J dropped 5 bases, with 9 bases sitting between them. The CDR3 region has the DNA TGTGCCAGCAGCGGTGTCGAAAACGAGCAGTACTTC. Protein product: CASSGVENEQYF.

This clone was picked up a small number of times. The chain employs TRBV2 and TRBJ1-2; D may be TRBD1 (6 bases). V lost 6 bases, J lost 2 bases, and 10 bases lay in between. Germline V CDR1 and CDR2: SNHLY, FYNNEI. The length of the CDR3 is 13 residues. CDR3 region: CASSRTENYGYTF. CDR3 nucleotides: TGTGCCAGCAGCAGGACAGAGAACTATGGCTACACCTTC.

The rearrangement links TRBV30 to TRBJ1-1; D gene uncertain. CDR1 is GTSNPN, CDR2 SVGIG, per germline (reference sequence). V lost 1 base, J lost 4 bases, and 7 bases lay in between. The CDR3 extends over 12 amino acids. The CDR3, as DNA: TGTGCCTGGAGTGAGGGTGGCACTGAAGCTTTCTTT. Translating gives CAWSEGGTEAFF.

This chain links TRBV19 with TRBJ1-1; D is possibly TRBD1 (5 bases). This CDR3 comprises 14 residues. The V gene's germline CDR1 is LNHDA and CDR2 SQIVND (reference sequence). Trimming stripped 7 bases from V and 7 bases from J, with 19 bases between. The CDR3 nucleotides are TGTGCCAGTAAGGGGACCGCTTCCAACGGTGAAGCTTTCTTT. Its protein product is CASKGTASNGEAFF.

The chain couples TRBV29-1 to TRBJ1-1, with 8 positions matching TRBD1. V shed 7 bases, J shed 8 bases, and the junction held 6 bases outside the gene matches. The CDR3 length is 11 residues. The germline V gene has CDR1 SQVTM and CDR2 ANQGSEA. CDR3 nucleotides: TGCAGCGGAGGACAGGGAACAGAAGCTTTCTTT. This translates into CSGGQGTEAFF. Using reference TRBV29-1 and TRBJ1-1 for the parts outside the CDR3, the full variable domain is SAVISQKPSRDICQRGTSLTIQCQVDSQVTMMFWYRQQPGQSLTLIATANQGSEATYESGFVIDKFPISRPNLTFSTLTVSNMSPEDSSIYLCSGGQGTEAFFGQGTRLTVV.

The chain links TRBV2 to TRBJ2-7; D uncertain. The CDR3 consists of 13 residues. V shed 0 bases and J shed 7 bases, with 10 bases lying between them. CDR1 and CDR2 (germline): SNHLY, FYNNEI. The CDR3 region is CASSEAREGEQYF. CDR3 DNA: TGTGCCAGCAGTGAAGCTAGGGAAGGGGAGCAGTACTTC.

The chain links TRBV4-1 to TRBJ2-5, with D unresolved. This CDR3 comprises 17 residues. In germline, CDR1 is MGHRA, CDR2 YSYEKL. Trimming took 1 base from V and 7 from J, leaving 22 bases between them. CDR3 loop: CASSQVAAGQVGGTQYF. CDR3 nucleotide sequence: TGCGCCAGCAGCCAAGTAGCAGCAGGCCAAGTTGGCGGGACCCAGTACTTC.

The gene calls are TRBV30 and TRBJ2-7, with a possible D match to TRBD2 (6 bases). The CDR3 length is 13 residues. V was trimmed by 4 bases and J by 5 bases, leaving 15 bases between them. The germline V gene encodes CDR1 GTSNPN and CDR2 SVGIG (reference sequence). In DNA, the CDR3 is TGTGCCTGGAACAGCGGGCCTCTTAACGAGCAGTACTTC. It specifies CAWNSGPLNEQYF.

V gene TRBV19 combines with J gene TRBJ2-7; maybe TRBD2 (7 bases). V was pared by 4 bases and J by 3 bases, with 10 bases between. The CDR3 contains 13 residues. The germline V gene has CDR1 LNHDA and CDR2 SQIVND (reference sequence). The CDR3 loop reads CASSRGGLYEQYF. CDR3 nucleotides: TGTGCCAGTAGTAGGGGGGGCCTCTACGAGCAGTACTTC. Based on the CDR3 plus reference TRBV19 and TRBJ2-7, the full variable domain is DGGITQSPKYLFRKEGQNVTLSCEQNLNHDAMYWYRQDPGQGLRLIYYSQIVNDFQKGDIAEGYSVSREKKESFPLTVTSAQKNPTAFYLCASSRGGLYEQYFGPGTRLTVT.

V is TRBV4-1 and J is TRBJ2-7; TRBD2 matches 13 bases. Germline V gene data show CDR1 as MGHRA and CDR2 as YSYEKL. J gave up 6 bases and V 0 bases, and 5 bases lay outside the gene matches. This CDR3 comprises 16 residues. The CDR3 DNA reads as TGCGCCAGCAGCCAAGATCGAGGACTAGCGGGGGTCGAGCAGTACTTC. Its protein is CASSQDRGLAGVEQYF.

The chain links TRBV6-1 to TRBJ2-7; TRBD2 aligns across 8 bases. Trimming at V came to 5 bases and at J to 0 bases, leaving 0 bases not matched to a gene. The CDR3 covers 13 residues. Per germline, CDR1 MNHNS and CDR2 SASEGT. This CDR3 reads CASSRGGSYEQYF. CDR3 nucleotide sequence: TGTGCCAGCAGTCGGGGGGGCTCCTACGAGCAGTACTTC.

The chain recombines TRBV6-5 with TRBJ1-4; tentatively, D is TRBD1 (6 bases). The V end lost 5 bases, the J end lost 11 bases, and 21 bases lay between the germline ends. Looked up from germline, CDR1 is MNHEY and CDR2 is SVGAGI. CDR3 size: 15 residues. The CDR3 region is CASSQDSGPRRKLFF. DNA for the CDR3: TGTGCCAGCAGTCAGGACAGCGGCCCGAGAAGGAAACTGTTTTTT.

This chain uses TRBV4-2 with TRBJ1-5, with D perhaps matching TRBD1 (6 bases). V lost 2 bases, J lost 3 bases, and 11 bases lay in between. This CDR3 comprises 15 residues. Germline lookup yields CDR1 LGHNA and CDR2 YNFKEQ. The CDR3 spells CASSQYGQNNQPQHF. CDR3 coding DNA: TGTGCCAGCAGCCAATACGGACAGAACAATCAGCCCCAGCATTTT.

This rearrangement joins TRBV6-1 to TRBJ1-2; possibly TRBD1 for D (5 bases). The CDR3 covers 14 residues. Germline-derived CDR1 and CDR2 are MNHNS and SASEGT. The germline V and J ends were trimmed by 6 bases and 0 bases, with 11 bases remaining between them. Written as DNA, the CDR3 is TGTGCCAGCAGCCATGGGGCTCCTAACTATGGCTACACCTTC. Translated: CASSHGAPNYGYTF.

The chain links TRBV29-1 to TRBJ2-7; D not certain. This CDR3 contains 12 residues. Germline values: CDR1 SQVTM, CDR2 ANQGSEA. V was cut by 4 bases and J by 3 bases, with 10 bases left in between. The CDR3 protein is CSVGPGDYEQYF. Written as DNA, the CDR3 is TGCAGCGTTGGCCCTGGAGACTACGAGCAGTACTTC.

The rearrangement uses TRBV18 and TRBJ2-5; no firm D call. CDR1 and CDR2 from the germline V gene are KGHSH and LQKENI. The CDR3 sequence is 11 residues long. The germline V and J ends were trimmed by 3 bases and 5 bases, with 4 bases remaining between them. The chain's CDR3 is CASSPEETQYF. CDR3 nucleotides: TGTGCCAGCTCACCGGAGGAGACCCAGTACTTC.

V gene TRBV2 combines with J gene TRBJ2-6; TRBD1 matches 8 bases. There are 15 residues in the CDR3. With 8 bases clipped from V and 4 bases from J, the junction kept 7 bases outside the gene matches. Germline V gene lookup returns CDR1 SNHLY and CDR2 FYNNEI. The CDR3 sequence: CASGTGLGGANVLTF. The CDR3 DNA follows: TGTGCCAGCGGGACAGGACTTGGCGGGGCCAACGTCCTGACTTTC.

This rearrangement joins TRBV2 to TRBJ1-5; D uncertain. Germline assignment: CDR1 SNHLY and CDR2 FYNNEI. This CDR3 has 15 amino acids. V shed 6 bases and J shed 1 base, with 13 bases lying between them. The CDR3 region is CASSTTRNSNQPQHF. CDR3 DNA: TGTGCCAGCAGCACAACCCGAAACAGCAATCAGCCCCAGCATTTT.

V gene TRBV29-1 combines with J gene TRBJ1-6; D might be TRBD1 (6 bases). Germline loops: CDR1 SQVTM, CDR2 ANQGSEA. Trimming removed 7 bases from V and 6 bases from J, with 13 bases in between. This CDR3 is built from 13 residues. The chain's CDR3 is CSARTAANSPLHF. CDR3 sequence (DNA): TGCAGCGCCAGGACAGCGGCTAATTCACCCCTCCACTTT.

The chain links TRBV27 to TRBJ1-2; 9 nucleotides agree with TRBD1. Germline CDR1 is MNHEY and CDR2 is SMNVEV (reference sequence). The trim removed 2 bases at V and 2 bases at J, leaving 9 bases unmatched. The CDR3 totals 17 residues. CDR3 in amino acids: CASSLTPGGQGNYGYTF. As DNA, the CDR3 is TGTGCCAGCAGTTTAACCCCTGGGGGACAGGGAAACTATGGCTACACCTTC.